The rows below give T cell receptor beta chains drawn from one sample of a study of T cells in Graves' hyperthyroidism and ophthalmopathy. TCRdb reanalysed the multiplex PCR reads using MiXCR and keeps one entry per CDR3 protein. The table has approximately 720,000 distinct CDR3 sequences, approximately 19% seen once; the top ten hold 16%. Sequencing was done on a sample of blood. These TCRs come from a woman aged 50 to 60 with Graves' hyperthyroidism that later progressed to Graves' ophthalmopathy. CDR3s include the opening cysteine and the closing phenylalanine or tryptophan. D genes are given only for firm matches. The size of a clone is reported for some rows only, either as once, few or many, or as a class for expanded clones.

abundance	v_gene	j_gene	d_gene	CDR3aa	CDR3nt
many	TRBV27	TRBJ2-3	TRBD2	CASSSPWVAGEFTDTQYF	TGTGCCAGCAGTTCCCCATGGGTAGCGGGGGAGTTCACAGATACGCAGTATTTT
many	TRBV20-1	TRBJ1-5	.	CSARSGTRLSNQPQHF	TGCAGTGCTAGGTCCGGGACAAGACTTAGCAATCAGCCCCAGCATTTT
many	TRBV30	TRBJ2-1	TRBD2	CACTAGGYNNEQFF	TGTGCCTGTACAGCGGGGGGCTACAACAATGAGCAGTTCTTC
.	TRBV20-1	TRBJ2-7	TRBD2	CSARGGGAGVLTYEQYF	TGCAGTGCTAGAGGGGGGGGAGCGGGGGTTCTAACCTACGAGCAGTACTTC
many	TRBV5-1	TRBJ1-2	TRBD1	CASSYGEGAQGYTF	TGCGCCAGCAGCTACGGCGAGGGGGCGCAAGGCTACACCTTC
.	TRBV7-8	TRBJ1-2	.	CASSSNPSLELRNGYTF	TGTGCCAGCAGCTCCAATCCTAGCCTTGAACTGCGTAATGGCTACACCTTC
.	TRBV19	TRBJ1-2	TRBD1	CASSTRRDRAYGYTF	TGTGCCAGTAGTACTCGACGGGACAGAGCCTATGGCTACACCTTC
many	TRBV20-1	TRBJ1-5	.	CSARVGDSSNQPQHF	TGCAGTGCTAGAGTAGGGGATTCGAGTAATCAGCCCCAGCATTTT
once	TRBV4-1	TRBJ1-6	.	CASSPIPGSVNSPLHF	TGCGCCAGCAGTCCGATTCCGGGCTCCGTTAATTCACCCCTCCACTTT
few	TRBV2	TRBJ1-2	.	CASRGRVNYGYTF	TGTGCCAGCAGGGGTAGGGTTAACTATGGCTACACCTTC
few	TRBV6-5	TRBJ2-7	.	CASSYDFRGGFGWDYEQYF	TGTGCCAGCAGTTACGATTTTCGAGGGGGGTTCGGATGGGACTACGAGCAGTACTTC
many	TRBV18	TRBJ1-4	.	CASSPPTSGEKLFF	TGTGCCAGCTCACCACCGACATCGGGTGAAAAACTGTTTTTT
many	TRBV18	TRBJ2-3	.	CASSPVVGTDTQYF	TGTGCCAGCTCACCGGTGGTGGGCACAGATACGCAGTATTTT
.	TRBV19	TRBJ1-5	.	CASSLVQGTEPQHF	TGTGCCAGTAGTTTGGTCCAGGGGACGGAGCCCCAGCATTTT
many	TRBV7-2	TRBJ1-5	.	CASSRGESYQPQHF	TGTGCCAGCAGCCGGGGCGAAAGTTACCAGCCCCAGCATTTT
few	TRBV4-1	TRBJ2-3	.	CASSWAGSSTDTQYF	TGCGCCAGCAGCTGGGCAGGGTCTAGCACAGATACGCAGTATTTT
few	TRBV19	TRBJ1-5	.	CASSIVKGSGQPQHF	TGTGCCAGTAGTATAGTCAAGGGTTCGGGTCAGCCCCAGCATTTT
few	TRBV5-1	TRBJ1-6	TRBD1	CASSLSPGTGDSPLHF	TGCGCCAGCAGCTTATCTCCCGGGACAGGAGATTCACCCCTCCACTTT
.	TRBV12-3/TRBV12-4	TRBJ1-5	TRBD1	CASSSGQGRRRVAQHF	TGTGCCAGCAGTTCCGGACAGGGGAGGAGACGGGTGGCCCAGCATTTT
.	TRBV7-8	TRBJ2-1	TRBD2	CASSLEASGGKSYNEQFF	TGTGCCAGCAGTCTAGAGGCTAGCGGGGGGAAATCATACAATGAGCAGTTCTTC
few	TRBV7-2	TRBJ2-7	.	CASSSRAHEQYF	TGTGCCAGCAGCTCCCGGGCCCACGAGCAGTACTTC
.	TRBV6-1	TRBJ1-1	.	CASRKDPTGTEAFF	TGTGCCAGCAGGAAGGACCCTACGGGGACTGAAGCTTTCTTT
.	TRBV5-1	TRBJ2-2	.	CASSLDGPYTGELFF	TGCGCCAGCAGCTTGGACGGGCCTTACACCGGGGAGCTGTTTTTT
many	TRBV3-1	TRBJ2-1	TRBD2	CASRPDWRGGDNEQFF	TGTGCCAGCAGGCCCGACTGGCGGGGGGGCGACAATGAGCAGTTCTTC
.	TRBV15	TRBJ2-1	TRBD2	CATSRDLAGGNNEQFF	TGTGCCACCAGCAGAGACCTAGCGGGGGGAAACAATGAGCAGTTCTTC
few	TRBV24-1	TRBJ2-3	TRBD1	CATSDLGDRGTDTQYF	TGTGCCACCAGTGATTTGGGCGACAGGGGAACAGATACGCAGTATTTT
many	TRBV3-1	TRBJ2-3	.	CASSQGVGTLGHTQYF	TGTGCCAGCAGCCAAGGTGTGGGCACCCTCGGACATACGCAGTATTTT
.	TRBV6-5	TRBJ1-5	.	CASSYGEVGQPQHF	TGTGCCAGCAGTTATGGAGAAGTCGGTCAGCCCCAGCATTTT
few	TRBV12-3/TRBV12-4	TRBJ1-6	.	CASSLKGPNSPLHF	TGTGCCAGCAGTTTAAAGGGGCCAAATTCACCCCTCCACTTT
many	TRBV20-1	TRBJ2-1	TRBD2	CSALGVLLAGSYNEQFF	TGCAGTGCCCTAGGGGTATTGCTAGCGGGGTCCTACAATGAGCAGTTCTTC
few	TRBV29-1	TRBJ1-4	.	CSVEKGSGEKLFF	TGCAGCGTTGAAAAGGGATCTGGCGAAAAACTGTTTTTT
.	TRBV6-1	TRBJ1-1	.	CASSVVRTGPEAFF	TGTGCCAGCAGTGTCGTGAGAACGGGACCTGAAGCTTTCTTT
many	TRBV2	TRBJ2-5	.	CASSEGIQRQETQYF	TGTGCCAGCAGTGAAGGTATACAGCGACAAGAGACCCAGTACTTC
few	TRBV5-6	TRBJ1-2	.	CASSLGGPPVGYTF	TGTGCCAGCAGCTTGGGAGGCCCACCAGTTGGCTACACCTTC
few	TRBV2	TRBJ2-7	.	CASSPGFSGEQYF	TGTGCCAGCAGTCCAGGTTTTTCCGGCGAGCAGTACTTC
.	TRBV15	TRBJ1-1	TRBD1	CATSRLTGGRDTEAFF	TGTGCCACCAGCAGACTGACAGGGGGCAGGGACACTGAAGCTTTCTTT
many	TRBV12-3/TRBV12-4	TRBJ2-3	.	CASSLDALITDTQYF	TGTGCCAGCAGTTTGGACGCGCTAATCACAGATACGCAGTATTTT
many	TRBV7-9	TRBJ1-5	.	CASSFGGLNQPQHF	TGCGCCAGCAGCTTCGGTGGATTGAATCAGCCCCAGCATTTT
.	TRBV3-1	TRBJ2-3	.	CASSQEGWGGETDTQYF	TGTGCCAGCAGCCAAGAGGGTTGGGGGGGCGAAACAGATACGCAGTATTTT
.	TRBV11-2	TRBJ2-7	.	CASSLGVILYEQYF	TGTGCCAGCAGCTTAGGGGTGATTCTATACGAGCAGTACTTC
few	TRBV6-5	TRBJ1-6	.	CASSYAPEEGSSPLHF	TGTGCCAGCAGTTACGCCCCCGAGGAGGGCTCCTCGCCCCTCCACTTT
few	TRBV13	TRBJ1-1	TRBD1	CASSQQGGAVNTEAFF	TGTGCCAGCAGCCAACAGGGGGGGGCGGTGAACACTGAAGCTTTCTTT
few	TRBV5-8	TRBJ2-5	TRBD2	CASSPGLAGKETQYF	TGTGCCAGCAGCCCAGGACTAGCCGGAAAAGAGACCCAGTACTTC
few	TRBV6-1	TRBJ2-3	.	CASSEALLPDTQYF	TGTGCCAGCAGTGAAGCGCTCCTCCCAGATACGCAGTATTTT
.	TRBV4-1	TRBJ2-3	.	CASSQDELGTDTQYF	TGCGCCAGCAGCCAAGATGAGCTGGGTACAGATACGCAGTATTTT
.	TRBV2	TRBJ1-1	.	CASSDLRGEAFF	TGTGCCAGCAGTGATTTGCGAGGAGAAGCTTTCTTT
few	TRBV5-6	TRBJ1-1	.	CASSLGSTNTEAFF	TGTGCCAGCAGCTTGGGCAGCACGAACACTGAAGCTTTCTTT
.	TRBV9	TRBJ1-2	.	CASSIQVGRNYGYTF	TGTGCCAGCAGCATCCAGGTGGGGCGTAACTATGGCTACACCTTC
.	TRBV30	TRBJ1-4	.	CAWTGSGEKLFF	TGTGCCTGGACAGGGTCAGGTGAAAAACTGTTTTTT
few	TRBV4-1	TRBJ2-5	.	CASSQRNGRFLHETQYF	TGCGCCAGCAGCCAACGGAATGGAAGGTTCCTACATGAGACCCAGTACTTC
.	TRBV19	TRBJ1-2	.	CASSPEITDGYGYTF	TGTGCCAGTAGTCCAGAAATTACGGATGGCTATGGCTACACCTTC
many	TRBV13	TRBJ2-1	.	CASSLIAANEQFF	TGTGCCAGCAGCTTAATAGCGGCCAATGAGCAGTTCTTC
.	TRBV5-1	TRBJ2-2	TRBD1	CASSYLDRGTGELFF	TGCGCCAGCAGCTACCTGGACAGGGGCACCGGGGAGCTGTTTTTT
.	TRBV5-1	TRBJ2-5	.	CASSSAGMRQETQYF	TGCGCCAGCAGCTCGGCAGGGATGCGTCAAGAGACCCAGTACTTC